This paragraph covers one T cell receptor beta chain sequence. This entry is derived from a study of blood T cell repertoires in COVID-19. Across the study: There were acute and convalescent COVID-19 samples, and they came from the United States, Italy and Spain. PBMCs, B-cell-depleted T cells, or T cells were the source of the cDNA or gDNA that made up the material.

This CDR3 contains 13 residues. Germline CDR1 is SGHRS and CDR2 is YFSETQ. V lost 5 bases, J lost 6 bases, and 5 bases stayed unmatched. In the authors' methods: Reference gene primer amplification yielded estimated nucleated cell counts. Some clones are missing from TCRdb's copy, which holds only in-frame ones; the method was immunoSEQ multiplex PCR. V and J calls and clone size are given by that table; D and trimming were obtained from the DNA. The sample includes about 280,000 clones, 83% of them seen just once. The chain carries TRBV5-1 and TRBJ2-7, with 10 bases fitting TRBD1. The sample was peripheral blood. The clonotype comes from a woman aged 45-65 years who had recovered from COVID-19. CDR3 region: CASRAGQGFEQYF. For the CDR3, the DNA is TGCGCCAGCAGGGCGGGACAGGGGTTCGAGCAGTACTTC.